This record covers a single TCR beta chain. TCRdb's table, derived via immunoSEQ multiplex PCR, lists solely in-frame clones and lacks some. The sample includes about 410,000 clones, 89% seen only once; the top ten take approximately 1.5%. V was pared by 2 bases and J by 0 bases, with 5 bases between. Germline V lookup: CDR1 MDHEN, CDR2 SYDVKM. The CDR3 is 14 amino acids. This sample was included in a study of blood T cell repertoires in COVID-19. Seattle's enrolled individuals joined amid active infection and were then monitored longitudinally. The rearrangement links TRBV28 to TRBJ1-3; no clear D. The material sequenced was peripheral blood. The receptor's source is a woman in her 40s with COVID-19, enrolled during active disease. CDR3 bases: TGTGCCAGCAGTTTAGCAGACTCTGGAAACACCATATATTTT. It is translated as CASSLADSGNTIYF.